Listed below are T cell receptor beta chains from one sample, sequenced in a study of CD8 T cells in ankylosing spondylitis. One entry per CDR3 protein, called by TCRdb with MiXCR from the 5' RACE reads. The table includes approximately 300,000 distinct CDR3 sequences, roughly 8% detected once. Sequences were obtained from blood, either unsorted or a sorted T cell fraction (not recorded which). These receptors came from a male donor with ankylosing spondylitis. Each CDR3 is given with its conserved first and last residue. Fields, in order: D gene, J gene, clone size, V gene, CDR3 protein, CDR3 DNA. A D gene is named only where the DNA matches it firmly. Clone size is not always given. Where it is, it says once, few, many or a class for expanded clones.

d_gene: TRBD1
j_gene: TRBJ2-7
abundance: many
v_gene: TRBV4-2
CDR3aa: CASSQGGQGPEQYF
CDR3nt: TGTGCCAGCAGCCAAGGAGGACAGGGGCCCGAGCAGTACTTC

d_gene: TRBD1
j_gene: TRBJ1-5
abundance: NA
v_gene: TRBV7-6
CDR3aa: CASSSTGGADQPQHF
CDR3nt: TGTGCCAGCAGCTCAACAGGGGGCGCAGATCAGCCCCAGCATTTT

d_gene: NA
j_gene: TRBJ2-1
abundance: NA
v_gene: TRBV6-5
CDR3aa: CASSFDIGIGEQFF
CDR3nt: TGTGCCAGCAGTTTCGATATCGGGATAGGTGAGCAGTTCTTC

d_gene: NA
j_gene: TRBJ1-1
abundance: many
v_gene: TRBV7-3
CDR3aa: CASRRLTGRGRTEAFF
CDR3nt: TGTGCCAGCAGGAGACTTACAGGGAGGGGACGGACTGAAGCTTTCTTT

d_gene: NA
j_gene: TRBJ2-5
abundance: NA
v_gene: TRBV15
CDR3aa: CATSRDGLFQETQYF
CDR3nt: TGTGCCACCAGCAGAGACGGTCTATTCCAAGAGACCCAGTACTTC

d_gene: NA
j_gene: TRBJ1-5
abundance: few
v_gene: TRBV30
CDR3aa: CAWSGQDYQPQHF
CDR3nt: TGTGCCTGGAGTGGACAGGATTATCAGCCCCAGCATTTT

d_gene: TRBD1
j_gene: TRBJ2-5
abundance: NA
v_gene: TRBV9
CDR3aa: CASSVGTAHAGETQYF
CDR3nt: TGTGCCAGCAGCGTCGGGACAGCTCATGCCGGGGAGACCCAGTACTTC

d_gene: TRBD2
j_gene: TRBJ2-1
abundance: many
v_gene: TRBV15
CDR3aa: CATRGGRGFYNEQFF
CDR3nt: TGTGCCACCAGAGGCGGGAGGGGATTCTACAATGAGCAGTTCTTC

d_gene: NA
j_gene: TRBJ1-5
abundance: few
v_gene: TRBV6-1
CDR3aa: CASSNTGSQPQHF
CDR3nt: TGTGCCAGCAGCAACACAGGGAGTCAGCCCCAGCATTTT

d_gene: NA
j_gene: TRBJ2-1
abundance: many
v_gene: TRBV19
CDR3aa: CASSTLIAFSYNEQFF
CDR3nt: TGTGCCAGTAGTACTTTGATAGCGTTCTCCTACAATGAGCAGTTCTTC

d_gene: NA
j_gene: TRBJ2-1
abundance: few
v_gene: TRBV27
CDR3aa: CASSFLGYRTYNEQFF
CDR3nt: TGTGCCAGCAGTTTTCTAGGTTATAGGACCTACAATGAGCAGTTCTTC

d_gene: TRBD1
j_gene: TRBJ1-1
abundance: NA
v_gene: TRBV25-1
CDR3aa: CASRRTGPGEVNTEAFF
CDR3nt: TGTGCCAGCAGGAGGACAGGTCCCGGGGAGGTGAACACTGAAGCTTTCTTT

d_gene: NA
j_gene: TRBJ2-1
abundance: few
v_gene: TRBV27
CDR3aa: CASRSPNEQFF
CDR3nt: TGTGCCAGCAGAAGTCCCAATGAGCAGTTCTTC

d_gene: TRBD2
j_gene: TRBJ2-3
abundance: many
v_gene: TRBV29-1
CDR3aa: CSALADTDTQYF
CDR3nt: TGCAGCGCACTAGCGGACACAGATACGCAGTATTTT

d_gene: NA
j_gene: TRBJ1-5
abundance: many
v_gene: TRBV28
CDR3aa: CASSPWRGGGLNQPQHF
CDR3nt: TGTGCCAGCAGTCCCTGGCGAGGGGGAGGGCTCAATCAGCCCCAGCATTTT

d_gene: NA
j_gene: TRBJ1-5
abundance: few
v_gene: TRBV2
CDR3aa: CASSEPQGFQPQHF
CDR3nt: TGTGCCAGCAGTGAACCCCAGGGATTTCAGCCCCAGCATTTT

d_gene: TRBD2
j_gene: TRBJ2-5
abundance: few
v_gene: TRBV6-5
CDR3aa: CASSYSLPLAGGPETQYF
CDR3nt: TGTGCCAGCAGTTACTCATTACCTCTAGCGGGAGGGCCGGAGACCCAGTACTTC

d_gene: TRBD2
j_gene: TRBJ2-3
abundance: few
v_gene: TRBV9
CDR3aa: CASSVASGSTDTQYF
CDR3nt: TGTGCCAGCAGCGTAGCTAGCGGTAGCACAGATACGCAGTATTTT

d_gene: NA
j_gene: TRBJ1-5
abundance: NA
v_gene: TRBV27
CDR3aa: CASSSRAGGNQPQHF
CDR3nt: TGTGCCAGCAGTTCACGGGCGGGGGGTAATCAGCCCCAGCATTTT

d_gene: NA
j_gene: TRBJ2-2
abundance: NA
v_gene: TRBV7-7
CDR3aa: CASRIGPNTGELFF
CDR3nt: TGTGCCAGCAGGATCGGGCCGAACACCGGGGAGCTGTTTTTT

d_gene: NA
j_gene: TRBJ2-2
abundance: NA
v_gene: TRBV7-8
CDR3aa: CAIGGRGITGELFF
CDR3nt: TGTGCCATAGGGGGAAGGGGAATCACCGGGGAGCTGTTTTTT

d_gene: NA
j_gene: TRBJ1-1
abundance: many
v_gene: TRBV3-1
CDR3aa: CASRDSSKDTEAFF
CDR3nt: TGTGCCAGCAGAGACAGTTCTAAGGACACTGAAGCTTTCTTT

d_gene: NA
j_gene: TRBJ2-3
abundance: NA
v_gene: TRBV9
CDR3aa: CASSVGNAGATDTQYF
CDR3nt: TGTGCCAGCAGCGTAGGAAATGCAGGGGCCACAGATACGCAGTATTTT

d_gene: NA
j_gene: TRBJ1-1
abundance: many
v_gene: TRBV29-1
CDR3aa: CSVGRATEAFF
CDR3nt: TGCAGCGTGGGCAGGGCTACTGAAGCTTTCTTT

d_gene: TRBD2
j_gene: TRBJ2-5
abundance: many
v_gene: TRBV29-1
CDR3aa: CSGLGLAGGGETQYF
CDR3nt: TGCAGCGGCCTGGGACTAGCGGGAGGAGGAGAGACCCAGTACTTC

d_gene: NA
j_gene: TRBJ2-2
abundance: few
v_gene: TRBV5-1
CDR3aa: CATRKGPNTGELFF
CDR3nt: TGCGCCACCAGAAAGGGACCAAACACCGGGGAGCTGTTTTTT

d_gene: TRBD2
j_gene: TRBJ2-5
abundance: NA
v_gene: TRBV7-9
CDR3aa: CASSLVAGRGETQYF
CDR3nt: TGTGCCAGCAGCTTAGTCGCCGGGAGGGGAGAGACCCAGTACTTC

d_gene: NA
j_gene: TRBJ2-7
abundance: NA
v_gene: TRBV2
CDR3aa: CAQQLPATYEQYF
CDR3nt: TGTGCCCAGCAACTCCCAGCTACCTACGAGCAGTACTTC

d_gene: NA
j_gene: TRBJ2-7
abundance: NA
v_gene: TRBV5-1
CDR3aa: CASSWGLTEDYEQYF
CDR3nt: TGCGCCAGCAGCTGGGGACTTACGGAGGACTACGAGCAGTACTTC

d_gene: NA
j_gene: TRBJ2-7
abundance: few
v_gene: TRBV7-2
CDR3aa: CASSSRVRAAHEQYF
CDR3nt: TGTGCCAGCAGCTCGAGGGTCAGGGCTGCCCACGAGCAGTACTTC

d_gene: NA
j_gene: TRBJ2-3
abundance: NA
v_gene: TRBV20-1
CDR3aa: CSARDPSVTDTQYF
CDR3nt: TGCAGTGCTAGAGATCCTAGCGTCACAGATACGCAGTATTTT

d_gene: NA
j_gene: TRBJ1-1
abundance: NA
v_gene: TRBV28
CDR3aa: CASSTRTDKAFF
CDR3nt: TGTGCCAGCAGTACCCGGACAGACAAAGCTTTCTTT

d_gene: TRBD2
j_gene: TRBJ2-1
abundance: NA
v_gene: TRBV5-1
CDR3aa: CASRIAGGPVNEQFF
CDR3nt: TGCGCCAGCAGGATAGCGGGAGGGCCGGTAAATGAGCAGTTCTTC

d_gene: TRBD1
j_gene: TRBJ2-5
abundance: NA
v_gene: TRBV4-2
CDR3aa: CASSQAQGLSQYF
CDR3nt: TGTGCCAGCAGCCAAGCACAGGGGTTATCCCAGTACTTC

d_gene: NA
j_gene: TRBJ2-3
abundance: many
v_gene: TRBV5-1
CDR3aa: CASSLVGGADTQYF
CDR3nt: TGCGCCAGCAGCTTGGTAGGGGGAGCAGATACGCAGTATTTT

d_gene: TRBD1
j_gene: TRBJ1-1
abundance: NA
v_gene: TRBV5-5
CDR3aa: CASSLSGQGASPEAFF
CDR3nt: TGTGCCAGCAGCCTGAGTGGACAGGGGGCCTCCCCTGAAGCTTTCTTT

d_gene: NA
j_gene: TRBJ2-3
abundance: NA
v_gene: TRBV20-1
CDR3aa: CSARVAPWGTDTQYF
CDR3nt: TGCAGTGCTAGAGTGGCTCCATGGGGCACAGATACGCAGTATTTT

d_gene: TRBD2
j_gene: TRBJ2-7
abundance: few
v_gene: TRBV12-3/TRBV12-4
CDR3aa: CASSLEAGDYEQYF
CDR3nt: TGTGCCAGCAGTTTAGAAGCGGGAGACTACGAGCAGTACTTC

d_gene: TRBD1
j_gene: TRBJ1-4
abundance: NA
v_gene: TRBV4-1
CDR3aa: CASTPGQGLVEKLFF
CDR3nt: TGCGCCAGCACGCCGGGACAGGGATTGGTTGAAAAACTGTTTTTT

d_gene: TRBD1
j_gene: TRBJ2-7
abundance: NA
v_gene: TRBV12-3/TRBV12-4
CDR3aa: CASRRTGRYEQYF
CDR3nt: TGTGCCAGCAGAAGGACAGGGCGCTACGAGCAGTACTTC

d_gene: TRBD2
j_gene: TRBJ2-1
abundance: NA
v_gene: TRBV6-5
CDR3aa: CASSYGTSANNEQFF
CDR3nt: TGTGCCAGCAGTTACGGGACTAGCGCTAACAATGAGCAGTTCTTC

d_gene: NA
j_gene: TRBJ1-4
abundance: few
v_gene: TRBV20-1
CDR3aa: CSATGTSVEKLFF
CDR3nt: TGCAGTGCTACGGGAACTTCGGTTGAAAAACTGTTTTTT

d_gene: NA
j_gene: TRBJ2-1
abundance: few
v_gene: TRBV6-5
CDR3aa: CASSYRRVTEQFF
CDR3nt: TGTGCCAGCAGTTACCGTCGTGTCACTGAGCAGTTCTTC

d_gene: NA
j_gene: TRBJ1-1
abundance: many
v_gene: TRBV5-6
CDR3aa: CASSFPLRTEAFF
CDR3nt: TGTGCCAGCAGCTTCCCCCTTAGGACTGAAGCTTTCTTT

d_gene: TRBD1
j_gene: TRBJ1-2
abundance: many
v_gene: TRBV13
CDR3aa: CASSRGQANYGYTF
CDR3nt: TGTGCCAGCAGCAGGGGACAGGCTAACTATGGCTACACCTTC

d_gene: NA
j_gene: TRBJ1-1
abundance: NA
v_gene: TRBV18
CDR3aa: CASSTTGGAEAFF
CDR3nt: TGTGCCAGCTCGACCACGGGGGGGGCTGAAGCTTTCTTT

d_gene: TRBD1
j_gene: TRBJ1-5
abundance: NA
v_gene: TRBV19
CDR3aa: CASSPPTGSGQPQHF
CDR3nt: TGTGCCAGTAGCCCCCCGACAGGGTCTGGTCAGCCCCAGCATTTT

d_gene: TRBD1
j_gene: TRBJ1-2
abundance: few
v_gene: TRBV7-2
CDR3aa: CASSPGTGGDGYTF
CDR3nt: TGTGCCAGCAGCCCCGGGACAGGGGGCGATGGCTACACCTTC

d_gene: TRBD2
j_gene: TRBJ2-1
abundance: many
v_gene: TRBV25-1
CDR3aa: CASSERKREGVLNGQFF
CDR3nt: TGTGCCAGCAGTGAGAGGAAGCGGGAGGGGGTACTTAATGGGCAGTTCTTC